This T cell receptor beta chain was identified in a study of cytotoxic CD8 clonotypes in ibrutinib-treated CLL. The overall study: Response samples were taken after a median of roughly 11 months on treatment, range 6 to 36. Samples had a mean of approximately 270,000 productive templates and 90,000 or so productive rearrangements.

Sequencing used immunoSEQ multiplex PCR; TCRdb keeps in-frame clones, though not all of them. The profile shows 76,000 or so clones, around four fifths of them singletons. Germline values: CDR1 KGHSH, CDR2 LQKENI. The ends were cut back, 2 bases at V and 4 bases at J, with 12 bases in the middle. This CDR3 is built from 15 residues. Sequenced here: PBMCs, sampled after 24 months of ibrutinib treatment. The V and J genes are TRBV18 and TRBJ1-3; D is unclear. The clonotype comes from a human donor with chronic lymphocytic leukemia. The CDR3 loop is CASSPGSVSGNTIYF. The CDR3 nucleotides are TGTGCCAGCTCACCAGGATCCGTCTCCGGAAACACCATATATTTT.